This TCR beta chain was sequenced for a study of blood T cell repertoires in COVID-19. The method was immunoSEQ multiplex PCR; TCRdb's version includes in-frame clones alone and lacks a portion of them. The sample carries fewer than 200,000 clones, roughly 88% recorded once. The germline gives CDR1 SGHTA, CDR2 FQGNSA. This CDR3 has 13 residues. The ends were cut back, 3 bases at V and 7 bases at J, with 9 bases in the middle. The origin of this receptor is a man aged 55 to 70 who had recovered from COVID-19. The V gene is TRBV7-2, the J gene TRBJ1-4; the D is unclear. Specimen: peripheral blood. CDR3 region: CASSFPRGEKLFF. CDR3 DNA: TGTGCCAGCAGCTTTCCGAGAGGTGAAAAACTGTTTTTT.